This entry lists 26 T cell receptor beta chains sequenced from one sample in a study of blood T cells in healthy people across ages. Combining a sample-barcoded 5' primer with a J-beta primer mix, a second PCR ran for 7 to 11 cycles. A single record per CDR3 protein comes from TCRdb applying MiXCR to the 5' RACE reads. The sample carries 630,000 or so distinct CDR3 sequences, around 32% recorded once. The sample taken for sequencing was blood. These receptors were collected from a woman of 80 years or more in good health.

A word on this clonotype: A much larger clone differs by one base, so this may be a read error. CDR3 sequence (DNA): TGTGCCAGCAGGGGACGGGGTCGGGAAAAACTGTTTTTT. Translating it yields CASRGRGREKLFF. J is TRBJ1-4 and V is TRBV6-6, with a tentative D call TRBD1 (5 bases). Between the trimmed V and J ends, which lost 6 bases and 8 bases, there was a span of 13 bases. This CDR3 spans 13 amino acids. Germline V gene lookup returns CDR1 MNHNY and CDR2 SVGAGI (reference sequence).

This clonotype was counted a few times. The chain carries TRBV5-1 and TRBJ2-1; D is possibly TRBD2 (5 bases). CDR3 size: 14 residues. Trimming left V 4 bases short and J 8 bases short, with 16 bases between. CDR1 and CDR2 from the germline V gene are SGHRS and YFSETQ. The CDR3 here is CASSIPSMGDEQFF. The CDR3 DNA sequence: TGCGCCAGCAGCATCCCTAGCATGGGCGATGAGCAGTTCTTC.

This chain connects TRBV7-8 to TRBJ2-3, with a possible D match to TRBD2 (6 bases). V was shortened by 5 bases and J by 2 bases, with 14 bases between the two germline ends. The CDR3 has 15 amino acids. Germline V lookup: CDR1 SGHVS, CDR2 FQNEAQ. The CDR3, as DNA: TGTGCCAGCAGCCCCGGTGTAGCGGTCACAGATACGCAGTATTTT. The encoded protein is CASSPGVAVTDTQYF.

This clonotype was seen many times. The rearrangement joins TRBV6-1 to TRBJ1-2, with D perhaps matching TRBD1 (6 bases). The CDR3 is 12 amino acids. Germline CDR1 and CDR2: MNHNS and SASEGT. Between the trimmed V and J ends, which lost 7 bases and 5 bases, there was a span of 11 bases. The CDR3 loop reads CASIDRPYGYTF. CDR3 bases: TGTGCCAGCATTGACAGGCCTTATGGCTACACCTTC.

CDR3 sequence (DNA): TGTGCCAGCAAACTCAGGGTGGGGAAGGACTATGGCTACACCTTC. It encodes CASKLRVGKDYGYTF. The V and J genes are TRBV27 and TRBJ1-2; perhaps TRBD1 as D (5 bases). V was cut by 7 bases and J by 3 bases, with 18 bases left in between. This CDR3 is 15 amino acids long. The germline V gene has CDR1 MNHEY and CDR2 SMNVEV (reference sequence).

The V gene is TRBV18, the J gene TRBJ2-7; D might be TRBD1 (6 bases). V lost 2 bases to trimming and J lost 4 bases, with 12 bases between them. The germline V gene has CDR1 KGHSH and CDR2 LQKENI. The CDR3 is made up of 14 amino acids. CDR3 loop: CASSPRGKLYEQYF. In nucleotides, the CDR3 is TGTGCCAGCTCACCAAGGGGGAAGCTGTACGAGCAGTACTTC.

The rearrangement uses TRBV2 and TRBJ1-5; D remains ambiguous. Per germline, CDR1 SNHLY and CDR2 FYNNEI. V lost 10 bases to trimming and J lost 1 base, with 23 bases between them. This CDR3 is 17 amino acids long. The CDR3 is CATFLLRDDLSNQPQHF. The CDR3 DNA reads as TGTGCCACCTTCCTCCTCCGAGACGACCTAAGCAATCAGCCCCAGCATTTT.

This clonotype was observed at least ten times. The chain joins TRBV20-1 to TRBJ2-1; 11 bases are a match to TRBD1. The CDR3 covers 15 residues. Germline V gene data show CDR1 as DFQATT and CDR2 as SNEGSKA (reference sequence). V was clipped by 5 bases and J by 3 bases; unmatched bases: 6. The CDR3 protein is CSAPGQGGGYNEQFF. The CDR3 nucleotides read TGCAGTGCTCCGGGACAGGGGGGCGGCTACAATGAGCAGTTCTTC.

The genes are TRBV5-6 and TRBJ2-5; tentatively, D is TRBD1 (5 bases). The CDR3 extends over 14 amino acids. Trimming removed 4 bases at V and 5 bases at J, with 15 bases between. Germline V CDR1 and CDR2: SGHDT, YYEEEE. CDR3 sequence reads: CASSGFLGAETQYF. The CDR3 DNA follows: TGTGCCAGCAGCGGGTTCCTTGGGGCCGAGACCCAGTACTTC. Based on the CDR3 plus reference TRBV5-6 and TRBJ2-5, the full variable domain is DAGVTQSPTHLIKTRGQQVTLRCSPKSGHDTVSWYQQALGQGPQFIFQYYEEEERQRGNFPDRFSGHQFPNYSSELNVNALLLGDSALYLCASSGFLGAETQYFGPGTRLLVL.

Concerning this clonotype itself: This may come from a read error, since a much larger clone is one base off. The V call is TRBV6-2 or TRBV6-3, the J call TRBJ2-1; 9 bases fit TRBD2. CDR1 is MNHEY and CDR2 is SVGEGT in the germline V gene. J lost 6 bases, V lost 6 bases, and 9 bases had no gene match. The CDR3 is 15 residues long. CDR3 amino acids: CASRLSGGPRNEQFF. CDR3 nucleotides: TGTGCCAGCAGACTAAGCGGGGGGCCCCGCAATGAGCAGTTCTTC.

In its sample, this clonotype was seen a few times. The genes are TRBV20-1 and TRBJ1-6; no reliable D call. Trimming removed 1 base at V and 5 bases at J, with 15 bases between. CDR3 length: 16 amino acids. Germline V gene sequence: CDR1 DFQATT, CDR2 SNEGSKA (reference sequence). The CDR3 region is CSARGPSVADNSPLHF. CDR3 DNA: TGCAGTGCTAGAGGTCCTTCGGTCGCTGATAATTCACCCCTCCACTTT.

The V gene is TRBV7-3, the J gene TRBJ2-2, with 11 bases lining up with TRBD2. Germline V CDR1 and CDR2: SGHTA, FQGTGA. The CDR3 is 15 amino acids. The junction had 3 bases not matched to a gene; V was cut back by 3 bases and J by 6 bases. CDR3 coding DNA: TGTGCCAGCAGCTTTAGCGGGGGGGCCTCCGGGGAGCTGTTTTTT. It encodes CASSFSGGASGELFF.

This clonotype appeared many times. This sequence joins TRBV3-1 and TRBJ2-1; D gene unclear. Trimming left V 0 bases short and J 4 bases short, with 13 bases between. There are 16 residues in the CDR3. From germline, CDR1 is LGHDT and CDR2 YNNKEL (reference sequence). CDR3 nucleotides: TGTGCCAGCAGCCAAGAAAACAACCAGCCTTACAATGAGCAGTTCTTC. Amino acid sequence: CASSQENNQPYNEQFF.

Comments on this clonotype: A much larger clone lies one base from this, so it may be a read error. This rearrangement joins TRBV12-3 or TRBV12-4 to TRBJ1-2; D is possibly TRBD1 (5 bases). V was pared by 6 bases and J by 4 bases, with 12 bases between. This CDR3 region has 13 residues. The CDR3 DNA reads TGTGCCAGCAGGCGACGGGGGACCTATGGCTACACCTTC. It is translated as CASRRRGTYGYTF.

This clonotype appeared many times. The chain combines TRBV5-1 with TRBJ2-7; 9 bases align to TRBD1. V was clipped by 4 bases and J by 3 bases; unmatched bases: 11. The germline gives CDR1 SGHRS, CDR2 YFSETQ. The length of the CDR3 is 16 residues. CDR3 in DNA: TGCGCCAGCAGCACTGGACAGGGGAATGCGATCTACGAGCAGTACTTC. It yields the protein CASSTGQGNAIYEQYF.

A single count supports this clonotype. A junction boundary mismatches the germline segment, possibly from a read error. Written as DNA, the CDR3 is TGTGCCTGCAGCTTAGGTTCAGCGGAGCCTTTTGAGGGGGGCACAGATACGCAGTATTTT. This translates into CACSLGSAEPFEGGTDTQYF. J is TRBJ2-3 and V is TRBV7-9; tentative D call: TRBD1 (6 bases). Germline V gene lookup returns CDR1 SEHNR and CDR2 FQNEAQ (reference sequence). The CDR3 consists of 20 residues.

This chain connects TRBV20-1 to TRBJ2-3, with 14 bases identical to TRBD2. Germline trimming cut 0 bases from V and 6 bases from J; bases unmatched to any gene: 8. The CDR3 is 17 amino acids. Germline CDR1 DFQATT, CDR2 SNEGSKA (reference sequence). CDR3 coding DNA: TGCAGTGCTAGAGACGGGACTAGCGGGGGCCGGGGGGATACGCAGTATTTT. It yields the protein CSARDGTSGGRGDTQYF.

V usage is TRBV6-5 and J usage is TRBJ1-5; D might be TRBD1 (5 bases). V lost 6 bases to trimming and J lost 2 bases, with 14 bases between them. CDR1 is MNHEY, CDR2 SVGAGI, per germline. The CDR3 extends over 15 amino acids. The CDR3 loop reads CASRGRGGGNQPQHF. The CDR3 coding sequence is TGTGCCAGCAGGGGGAGGGGAGGGGGCAATCAGCCCCAGCATTTT.

The V call is TRBV6-6, the J call TRBJ1-2, with 7 bases aligning to TRBD1. The CDR3 contains 13 residues. Germline-derived CDR1 and CDR2 are MNHNY and SVGAGI (reference sequence). Trimming cost V 5 bases and J 8 bases; bases outside gene matches: 8. The CDR3 coding sequence is TGTGCCAGCAGTCCCCAGACAGGGAAGGGCTACACCTTC. Encoded protein: CASSPQTGKGYTF.

Notes on this clonotype: Since a much larger clone is just one base distant, this may be a read error. This CDR3 reads CAGSLTTRSTDTQYF. The CDR3, as DNA: TGTGCCGGCAGCTTAACTACGAGAAGCACAGATACGCAGTATTTT. This chain connects TRBV7-8 to TRBJ2-3; D is undetermined. The CDR3 sequence is 15 residues long. Germline-derived CDR1 and CDR2 are SGHVS and FQNEAQ.

This clonotype was detected ten times or more. V is TRBV6-2 or TRBV6-3 and J is TRBJ2-3; D is unclear. CDR1 is MNHEY, CDR2 SVGEGT, per germline. Trimming pared 0 bases from V and 4 bases from J, leaving 8 bases between. The CDR3 totals 14 residues. As DNA, the CDR3 is TGTGCCAGCAGTTACTCTCATCTACCAGATACGCAGTATTTT. Translation gives CASSYSHLPDTQYF.

In regard to this clonotype: It may be a read error: a sequence one base away is much more abundant. The chain combines TRBV2 with TRBJ2-5; 7 positions agree with TRBD1. Trimming cost V 6 bases and J 13 bases; bases outside gene matches: 5. Germline V gives CDR1 SNHLY, CDR2 FYNNEI. The CDR3 is made up of 10 amino acids. DNA of the CDR3: TGTGCCAGCAGGACAGGGATTACGTACTTC. Translation gives CASRTGITYF.

This clonotype was recorded many times. The V gene is TRBV5-1, the J gene TRBJ2-7; D could derive from TRBD1 or TRBD2 (5 bases each). CDR3 length: 14 amino acids. CDR1 is SGHRS and CDR2 is YFSETQ in the germline V gene. The V end lost 1 base, the J end lost 3 bases, and 11 bases lay between the germline ends. CDR3 residues: CASSLTGTNYEQYF. CDR3 DNA sequence: TGCGCCAGCAGCTTGACCGGGACCAACTACGAGCAGTACTTC.

A few counts support this clonotype. The chain couples TRBV4-1 to TRBJ1-5; unclear D gene. Trimming stripped 0 bases from V and 6 bases from J, with 12 bases between. CDR1 is MGHRA, CDR2 YSYEKL, per germline. This CDR3 is 15 amino acids long. The CDR3, as DNA: TGCGCCAGCAGCCAAGATGGAGTAAGGAGTCAGCCCCAGCATTTT. It is translated as CASSQDGVRSQPQHF.

This clonotype showed up many times. The chain has TRBV7-2 and TRBJ2-1, with TRBD2 matching 11 bases. The trim removed 2 bases at V and 7 bases at J, leaving 13 bases unmatched. The CDR3 has 18 residues. Looked up from germline, CDR1 is SGHTA and CDR2 is FQGNSA. CDR3 sequence (DNA): TGTGCCAGCAGCTTAAATTCCCCCCGACTAGCGGGGATAAATGAGCAGTTCTTC. It is translated as CASSLNSPRLAGINEQFF.

This clonotype has more than one count but fewer than ten. V and J are TRBV7-9 and TRBJ1-1; TRBD1 matches at 7 bases. CDR3 length: 14 residues. Trimming at V came to 6 bases and at J to 1 base, leaving 5 bases not matched to a gene. Germline lookup yields CDR1 SEHNR and CDR2 FQNEAQ (reference sequence). In DNA, the CDR3 is TGTGCCAGCAGAGCCGGGACAGAGAACACTGAAGCTTTCTTT. Its translation: CASRAGTENTEAFF.